This T cell receptor beta chain was profiled in a study of T cells in Graves' hyperthyroidism and ophthalmopathy. At first hyperthyroidism diagnosis, before any ophthalmopathy symptoms, the blood sample was collected. Using RNA transcripts as the source, TCR beta CDR3 regions were amplified. HTBI primers were used for first-round RT-PCR of the TCR CDR3. Each CDR3 protein is one row after TCRdb ran MiXCR on the multiplex PCR reads. This sample has roughly 580,000 distinct CDR3 sequences, with 11% to 15% found just once. V gave up 5 bases and J gave up 4 bases; unmatched junction bases: 5. Germline V gene data show CDR1 as SGHNT and CDR2 as YENEEA. This CDR3 spans 15 amino acids. There are many counts of this clonotype. Its antigen is unidentified. General study findings and limits: Before onset, by a median of around six months, the model predicted ophthalmopathy. Ophthalmopathy and stable hyperthyroidism were separated by a 13 V-J model.

This chain links TRBV11-3 with TRBJ2-3, with 11 bases lining up with TRBD1. What was sequenced was blood. The receptor comes from a woman aged 25 to 39 with Graves' hyperthyroidism that later progressed to Graves' ophthalmopathy. DNA of the CDR3: TGTGCCAGCAGCCCCCCGGGACAGGGGGCAGATACGCAGTATTTT. It specifies CASSPPGQGADTQYF.